In its sample, the clone carrying this T cell receptor beta chain was seen many times. The antigen is unknown. The CDR3 is 12 amino acids. Trimming stripped 6 bases from V and 2 bases from J, with 4 bases between. The germline gives CDR1 SGHAT, CDR2 FQNNGV. The data belong to a study of tumor-infiltrating lymphocytes in primary liver carcinoma. Co-extraction of both nucleic acids (RNA and DNA) used about 20-34 mg of unsorted bulk tissue. Chronic HBV infection was present in the patients, who were treatment-naive. Whole-study findings and limits: Tumor top-250-clone fraction significantly exceeded that of blood (p = 0.039).

TCR beta cDNA was prepared out of 500 ng total RNA by means of a constant-region primer. Libraries of TCR beta came from three nested multiplex PCR rounds with slightly modified ARM-PCR. Amplification in the first two PCR rounds was performed using TRBV1-TRBV30 forward primers and a C-beta reverse primer for around 11 cycles each. TCRdb reprocessed the multiplex PCR reads via MiXCR and lists one record per CDR3 protein. This repertoire shows some 30,000 distinct CDR3 sequences, roughly two thirds found once; its top ten account for under 40%. Sequencing was performed on liver tumor tissue from sampling region 3. Regarding subset: tumor region T3, left-lateral pole. The TCR sequence derives from a woman under 40 with primary liver carcinoma and hepatitis B virus infection. This sequence joins TRBV11-2 and TRBJ2-2; no definite D call. The CDR3 DNA reads as TGTGCCAGCAGGGTAAACACCGGGGAGCTGTTTTTT. Amino acid sequence: CASRVNTGELFF.